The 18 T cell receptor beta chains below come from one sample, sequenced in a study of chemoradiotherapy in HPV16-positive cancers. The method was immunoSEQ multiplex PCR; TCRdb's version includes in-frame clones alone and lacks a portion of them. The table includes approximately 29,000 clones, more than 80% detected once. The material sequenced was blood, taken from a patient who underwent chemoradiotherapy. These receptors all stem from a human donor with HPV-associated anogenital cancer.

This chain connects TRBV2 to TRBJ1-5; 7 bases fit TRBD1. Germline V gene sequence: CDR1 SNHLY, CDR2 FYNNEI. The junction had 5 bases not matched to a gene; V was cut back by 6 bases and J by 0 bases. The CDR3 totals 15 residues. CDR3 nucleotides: TGTGCCAGCAGGAGGACAGGCTCTAGCAATCAGCCCCAGCATTTT. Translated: CASRRTGSSNQPQHF.

This CDR3 is CAWSLPGRNTEAFF. CDR3 bases: TGTGCCTGGAGTCTCCCAGGGAGGAACACTGAAGCTTTCTTT. V usage is TRBV30 and J usage is TRBJ1-1, with D perhaps matching TRBD1 (5 bases). This CDR3 is built from 14 residues. CDR1 is GTSNPN, CDR2 SVGIG, per germline (reference sequence). Trimming stripped 2 bases from V and 1 base from J, with 11 bases between.

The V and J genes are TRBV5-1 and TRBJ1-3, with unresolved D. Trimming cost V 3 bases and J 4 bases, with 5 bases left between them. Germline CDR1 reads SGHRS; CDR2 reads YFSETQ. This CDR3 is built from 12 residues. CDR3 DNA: TGCGCCAGCAGCTGGGAAGGAAACACCATATATTTT. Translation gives CASSWEGNTIYF. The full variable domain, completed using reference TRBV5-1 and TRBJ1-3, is KAGVTQTPRYLIKTRGQQVTLSCSPISGHRSVSWYQQTPGQGLQFLFEYFSETQRNKGNFPGRFSGRQFSNSRSEMNVSTLELGDSALYLCASSWEGNTIYFGEGSWLTVV.

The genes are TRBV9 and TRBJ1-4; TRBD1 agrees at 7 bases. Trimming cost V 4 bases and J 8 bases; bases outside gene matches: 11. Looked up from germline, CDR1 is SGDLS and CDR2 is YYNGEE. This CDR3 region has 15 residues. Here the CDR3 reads CASSPRQGAREKLFF. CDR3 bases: TGTGCCAGCAGCCCCCGACAGGGAGCAAGGGAAAAACTGTTTTTT.

The CDR3 coding sequence is TGTGCCTGGAGTGTAAGGGCTAGCGGGGGCAATGAGCAGTTCTTC. This codes for CAWSVRASGGNEQFF. This rearrangement joins TRBV30 to TRBJ2-1, with 10 bases matching TRBD2. Germline-derived CDR1 and CDR2 are GTSNPN and SVGIG (reference sequence). This CDR3 region has 15 residues. With 0 bases clipped from V and 6 bases from J, the junction kept 5 bases outside the gene matches.

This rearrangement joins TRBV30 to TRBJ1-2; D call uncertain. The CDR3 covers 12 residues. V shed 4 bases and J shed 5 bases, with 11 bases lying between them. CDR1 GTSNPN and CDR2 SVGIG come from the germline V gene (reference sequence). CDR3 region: CAWTRTEYGYTF. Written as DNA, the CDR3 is TGTGCCTGGACGAGGACGGAATATGGCTACACCTTC.

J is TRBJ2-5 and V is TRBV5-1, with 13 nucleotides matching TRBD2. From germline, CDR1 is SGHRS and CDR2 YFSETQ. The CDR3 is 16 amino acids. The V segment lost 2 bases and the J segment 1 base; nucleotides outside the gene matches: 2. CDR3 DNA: TGCGCCAGCAGCTTAACTAGCGGGGGGGTCCAAGAGACCCAGTACTTC. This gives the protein CASSLTSGGVQETQYF.

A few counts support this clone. The CDR3 DNA follows: TGCAGCGTTGTACGTTATAGCGGGGGGCCCAGCACAGAAACAGATACGCAGTATTTT. This encodes CSVVRYSGGPSTETDTQYF. The chain uses TRBV29-1 and TRBJ2-3, with TRBD2 matching over 10 bases. CDR3 length: 19 amino acids. The germline CDR1 and CDR2 sequences are SQVTM and ANQGSEA. With V trimmed by 4 bases and J by 3 bases, 19 bases remained unmatched.

This CDR3 reads CASSLAGKELFF. DNA of the CDR3: TGCGCCAGCAGCTTGGCCGGCAAGGAGCTGTTTTTT. The chain links TRBV5-1 to TRBJ2-2; D unclear. Germline values: CDR1 SGHRS, CDR2 YFSETQ. The CDR3 runs to 12 residues. Trimming left V 0 bases short and J 10 bases short, with 7 bases between.

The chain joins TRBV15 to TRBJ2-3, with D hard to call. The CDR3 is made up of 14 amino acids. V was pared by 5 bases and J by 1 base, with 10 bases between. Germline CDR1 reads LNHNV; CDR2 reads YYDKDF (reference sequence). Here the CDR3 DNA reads TGTGCCACCAGCCTGGAGACTCGCACAGATACGCAGTATTTT. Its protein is CATSLETRTDTQYF. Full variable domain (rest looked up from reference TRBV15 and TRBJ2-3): DAMVIQNPRYQVTQFGKPVTLSCSQTLNHNVMYWYQQKSSQAPKLLFHYYDKDFNNEADTPDNFQSRRPNTSFCFLDIRSPGLGDTAMYLCATSLETRTDTQYFGPGTRLTVL.

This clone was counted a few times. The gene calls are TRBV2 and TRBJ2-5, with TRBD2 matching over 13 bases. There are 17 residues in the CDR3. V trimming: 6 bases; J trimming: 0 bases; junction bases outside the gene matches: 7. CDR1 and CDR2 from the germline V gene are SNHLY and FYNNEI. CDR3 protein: CASRAGLAGQYQETQYF. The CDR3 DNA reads TGTGCCAGCAGAGCGGGACTAGCGGGGCAGTACCAAGAGACCCAGTACTTC.

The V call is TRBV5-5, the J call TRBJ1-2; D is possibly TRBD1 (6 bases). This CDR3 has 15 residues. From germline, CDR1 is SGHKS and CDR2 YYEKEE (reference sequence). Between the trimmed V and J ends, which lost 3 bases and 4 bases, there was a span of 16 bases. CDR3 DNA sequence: TGTGCCAGCAGCTCCGAACAGACAGGCTCCTATGGCTACACCTTC. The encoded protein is CASSSEQTGSYGYTF. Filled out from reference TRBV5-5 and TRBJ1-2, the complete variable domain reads DAGVTQSPTHLIKTRGQQVTLRCSPISGHKSVSWYQQVLGQGPQFIFQYYEKEERGRGNFPDRFSARQFPNYSSELNVNALLLGDSALYLCASSSEQTGSYGYTFGSGTRLTVV.

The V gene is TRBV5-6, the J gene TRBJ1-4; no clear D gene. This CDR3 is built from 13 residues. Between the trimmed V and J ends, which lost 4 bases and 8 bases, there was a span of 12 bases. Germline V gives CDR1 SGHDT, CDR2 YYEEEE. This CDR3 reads CASSRPEGEKLFF. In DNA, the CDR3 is TGTGCCAGCAGCCGTCCAGAGGGCGAAAAACTGTTTTTT. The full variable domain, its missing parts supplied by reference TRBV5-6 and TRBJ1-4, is DAGVTQSPTHLIKTRGQQVTLRCSPKSGHDTVSWYQQALGQGPQFIFQYYEEEERQRGNFPDRFSGHQFPNYSSELNVNALLLGDSALYLCASSRPEGEKLFFGSGTQLSVL.

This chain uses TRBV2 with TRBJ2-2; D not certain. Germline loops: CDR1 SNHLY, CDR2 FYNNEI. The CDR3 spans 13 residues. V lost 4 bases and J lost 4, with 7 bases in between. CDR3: CASSVSGTGELFF. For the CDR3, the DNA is TGTGCCAGCAGTGTGTCGGGCACCGGGGAGCTGTTTTTT.

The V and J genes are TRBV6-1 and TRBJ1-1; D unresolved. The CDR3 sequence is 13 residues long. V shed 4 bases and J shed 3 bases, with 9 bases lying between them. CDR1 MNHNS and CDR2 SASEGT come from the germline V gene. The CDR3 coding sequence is TGTGCCAGCAGTGTTCAGAAGTACACTGAAGCTTTCTTT. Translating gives CASSVQKYTEAFF.

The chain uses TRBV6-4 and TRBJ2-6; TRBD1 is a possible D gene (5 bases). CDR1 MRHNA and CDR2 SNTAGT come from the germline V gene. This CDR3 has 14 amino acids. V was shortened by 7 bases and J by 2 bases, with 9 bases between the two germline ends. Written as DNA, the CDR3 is TGTGCCAGCACACCGACAGCTGGGGCCAACGTCCTGACTTTC. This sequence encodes CASTPTAGANVLTF.

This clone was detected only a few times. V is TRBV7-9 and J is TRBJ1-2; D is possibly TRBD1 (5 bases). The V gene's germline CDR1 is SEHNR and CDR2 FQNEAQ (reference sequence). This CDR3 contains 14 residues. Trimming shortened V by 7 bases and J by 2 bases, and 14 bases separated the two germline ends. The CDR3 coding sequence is TGTGCCAGCAACCCACTCAGGGCGAACTATGGCTACACCTTC. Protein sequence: CASNPLRANYGYTF.

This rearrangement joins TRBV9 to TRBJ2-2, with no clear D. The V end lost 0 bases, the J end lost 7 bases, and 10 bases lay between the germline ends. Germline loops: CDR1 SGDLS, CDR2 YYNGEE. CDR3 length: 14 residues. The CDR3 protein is CASSVAQHDGELFF. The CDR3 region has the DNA TGTGCCAGCAGCGTAGCCCAACACGACGGGGAGCTGTTTTTT.